This TCR beta chain originates from a study of response to subunit inactivated influenza vaccine. Germline V gene lookup returns CDR1 SEHNR and CDR2 FQNEAQ (reference sequence). There are 15 residues in the CDR3. With 0 bases removed from V and 3 bases from J, the gap between germline ends came to 12 bases. From the RT-PCR reads, TCRdb called clonotypes with MiXCR, one entry per CDR3 protein. The sample lists a few hundred thousand distinct CDR3 sequences; 9.5% to 13% were seen once. This clonotype came up many times. Sequenced material: PBMCs from blood, taken roughly 48 days after vaccination. This receptor was taken from a man in his forties or fifties who received an inactivated influenza vaccine. The V and J genes are TRBV7-9 and TRBJ2-7; tentatively, D is TRBD1 (5 bases). The CDR3 loop is CASSLASGASYEQYF. CDR3 nucleotides: TGTGCCAGCAGCTTAGCTTCTGGGGCAAGCTACGAGCAGTACTTC.